This T cell receptor beta chain comes out of a study of T cell repertoires in cytomegalovirus infection. Trimming cost V 4 bases and J 2 bases; bases outside gene matches: 18. The CDR3 totals 20 residues. MiXCR, run by TCRdb on the reads, gives a single entry per CDR3 protein. This sample carries 630,000 or so distinct CDR3 sequences, about 24% of them seen once, and the ten largest clones take roughly 8%. This clonotype has ten or more counts. The genes are TRBV23-1 and TRBJ1-5; 9 nucleotides align to TRBD1. TRBV23-1 is filed as an ORF, its function uncertain. Sequences were obtained from CD8+ T cells from PBMCs. This sequence was found in a human donor in good health (CMV status not recorded). Some clones in this sample may be carry-over from other donors' samples. CDR3 DNA sequence: TGCGCCAGCAGTCCTTCCGGGACAGGGACCTACATTTCTGGCAATCAGCCCCAGCATTTT. Encoded protein: CASSPSGTGTYISGNQPQHF.